Here is one T cell receptor (beta chain) with its context. The antigen remains undetermined. A sample-barcoded 5' primer and a J-beta primer mix were used in a second PCR of roughly 7 to 11 cycles. Every cDNA molecule bore a tag from a template-switch adaptor containing 12 random nucleotides. Using its own MiXCR run on the 5' RACE reads, TCRdb lists one record per CDR3 protein. The repertoire holds 800,000 to 950,000 distinct CDR3 sequences, with roughly 40% as singletons. This entry belongs to a study of blood T cells in healthy people across ages. General observations from the study: In older individuals, TCR beta diversity per million T cells was lower, falling roughly linearly with age. Naive T cell percentage strongly correlated with TCR beta diversity. Unsorted PBMCs prevented conclusive naive versus antigen-experienced comparison.

This CDR3 has 14 amino acids. CDR1 SGHRS and CDR2 YFSETQ come from the germline V gene. With 4 bases removed from V and 11 bases from J, the gap between germline ends came to 21 bases. This clonotype was obtained from a man between 18 and 35 years old in good health. Sequenced input: blood. The V gene is TRBV5-1, the J gene TRBJ2-5, with D tentatively TRBD2 (5 bases). This CDR3 is CASSAAGDYNEQYF. CDR3 coding DNA: TGCGCCAGCAGCGCGGCGGGCGACTACAATGAGCAGTACTTC.